These T cell receptor beta chains were read from a single sample in a study of blood T cell repertoires in COVID-19. Here immunoSEQ multiplex PCR was the method, and the copy in TCRdb shows in-frame clones only, minus some. The sample lists around 140,000 clones, over 70% seen once, with 3.9% in the top ten. The sample taken for sequencing was PBMCs or T cells enriched from blood (not recorded which). The receptors were sampled from a man aged 50-60 years in a cohort exposed to, infected with or recovered from COVID-19 (not recorded which). Each CDR3 is given with its conserved first and last residue. Each record gives: V gene, clone size, D gene, J gene, CDR3 DNA, CDR3 protein. A D gene is named only where the DNA matches it firmly. Clone size is given for some rows only: seen once, a few or many times, or a class if the clone is expanded.

V: TRBV6-6; size: once; D: TRBD1; J: TRBJ2-7; DNA: TGTGCCAGCAGTCACGGACAGGGGACCTACGAGCAGTACTTC; CDR3: CASSHGQGTYEQYF
V: TRBV27; size: once; D: -; J: TRBJ2-2; DNA: TGTGCCAGCAGTTTATCTTGGGCGATGGTAAACACCGGGGAGCTGTTTTTT; CDR3: CASSLSWAMVNTGELFF
V: TRBV12-5; size: -; D: TRBD1; J: TRBJ1-2; DNA: TGTGCTAGTGGTTCCGGACAGGGGCGCGGTCACGGCTACACCTTC; CDR3: CASGSGQGRGHGYTF
V: TRBV12-3/TRBV12-4; size: -; D: -; J: TRBJ2-3; DNA: TGTGCCAGCAGTTTAGCGCGGACAGATACGCAGTATTTT; CDR3: CASSLARTDTQYF
V: TRBV10-3; size: -; D: -; J: TRBJ1-1; DNA: TGTGCCATCAGTGAAAGACAAAACACTGAAGCTTTCTTT; CDR3: CAISERQNTEAFF
V: TRBV18; size: once; D: -; J: TRBJ2-1; DNA: TGTGCCAGCTCAGAGACAGGAGCCTTTTACAATGAGCAGTTCTTC; CDR3: CASSETGAFYNEQFF
V: TRBV11-2; size: -; D: -; J: TRBJ2-1; DNA: TGTGCCAGCAGCTTAGATCAGGGGGGTTACAATGAGCAGTTCTTC; CDR3: CASSLDQGGYNEQFF
V: TRBV18; size: -; D: -; J: TRBJ2-1; DNA: TGTGCCAGCTCACCACCGTCCCTAGCCTACAATGAGCAGTTCTTC; CDR3: CASSPPSLAYNEQFF
V: TRBV28; size: -; D: -; J: TRBJ2-3; DNA: TGTGCCAGCAGTTTCCAGGGGAGCACAGATACGCAGTATTTT; CDR3: CASSFQGSTDTQYF
V: TRBV19; size: -; D: TRBD1; J: TRBJ1-1; DNA: TGTGCCAGTAGTAGAGACAGGGGAGGGGATACTTTCTTT; CDR3: CASSRDRGGDTFF